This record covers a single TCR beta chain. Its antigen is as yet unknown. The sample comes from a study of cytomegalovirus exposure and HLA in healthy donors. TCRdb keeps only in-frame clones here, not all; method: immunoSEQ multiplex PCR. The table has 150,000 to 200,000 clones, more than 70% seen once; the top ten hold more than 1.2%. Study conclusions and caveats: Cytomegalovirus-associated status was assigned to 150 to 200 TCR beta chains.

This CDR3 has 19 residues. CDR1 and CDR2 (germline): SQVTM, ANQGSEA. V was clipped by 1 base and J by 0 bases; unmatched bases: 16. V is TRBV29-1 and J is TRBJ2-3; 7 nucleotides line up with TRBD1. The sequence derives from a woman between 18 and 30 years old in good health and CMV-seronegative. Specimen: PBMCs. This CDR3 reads CSVEGGQQWMAPSTDTQYF. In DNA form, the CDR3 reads TGCAGCGTTGAAGGGGGACAGCAATGGATGGCCCCTAGCACAGATACGCAGTATTTT.